The 18 T cell receptor beta chains reported below all come from one sample, sequenced in a study of control samples from healthy donors and cancer patients. Profiled with immunoSEQ multiplex PCR; TCRdb holds only in-frame clones, not every one. Of about 220,000 clones in the sample, 90% to 95% were seen once. The sequencing input was blood. Receptors originate from a middle-aged man in good health.

The genes are TRBV6-5 and TRBJ1-3; D uncertain. CDR1 MNHEY and CDR2 SVGAGI come from the germline V gene. The CDR3 totals 15 residues. Trimming removed 6 bases from V and 3 bases from J, with 15 bases in between. Here the CDR3 reads CASSPTRTGGNTIYF. CDR3 nucleotides: TGTGCCAGCAGCCCAACCCGGACGGGTGGAAACACCATATATTTT.

Note on this clone: Other DNA sequences in the same sample also yield this CDR3. This chain joins TRBV5-1 and TRBJ1-1, with D unresolved. Deletions cut 0 bases from V and 1 base from J, with 4 bases between. This CDR3 region has 13 residues. The V gene's germline CDR1 is SGHRS and CDR2 YFSETQ. The CDR3 sequence: CASSLEGNTEAFF. CDR3 bases: TGCGCCAGCAGCTTGGAGGGGAACACTGAAGCTTTCTTT.

This chain links TRBV18 with TRBJ2-4; D might be TRBD2 (6 bases). The V end was cut by 3 bases, the J end by 3 bases, with 15 bases between. CDR1 is KGHSH, CDR2 LQKENI, per germline. The CDR3 totals 16 residues. CDR3: CASSPPLLGGKNIQYF. The CDR3 bases are TGTGCCAGCTCACCCCCCCTACTCGGGGGCAAAAACATTCAGTACTTC.

The V call is TRBV7-8, the J call TRBJ2-1; D could derive from TRBD1 or TRBD2 (5 bases each). V lost 1 base and J lost 10, with 14 bases in between. The CDR3 extends over 14 amino acids. Germline V CDR1 and CDR2: SGHVS, FQNEAQ. This chain's CDR3 is CASSLGAGWREQFF. The CDR3 nucleotides read TGTGCCAGCAGCTTAGGGGCAGGGTGGAGGGAGCAGTTCTTC. The variable domain in full, with the rest retrieved from reference TRBV7-8 and TRBJ2-1, is GAGVSQSPRYKVAKRGQDVALRCDPISGHVSLFWYQQALGQGPEFLTYFQNEAQLDKSGLPSDRFFAERPEGSVSTLKIQRTQQEDSAVYLCASSLGAGWREQFFGPGTRLTVL.

The chain joins TRBV28 to TRBJ1-3; the D gene is possibly TRBD1 (6 bases). Germline assignment: CDR1 MDHEN and CDR2 SYDVKM. This CDR3 region has 18 residues. The V gene lost 5 bases and the J gene lost 0 bases, with 20 bases spanning the gap. CDR3 sequence: CASSPRGGGAISGNTIYF. CDR3 sequence (DNA): TGTGCCAGCAGTCCTAGGGGCGGGGGGGCCATCTCTGGAAACACCATATATTTT.

The chain has TRBV15 and TRBJ1-1; D not resolved. Germline CDR1 reads LNHNV; CDR2 reads YYDKDF (reference sequence). The CDR3 is 15 residues long. V was pared by 0 bases and J by 0 bases, with 8 bases between. CDR3 sequence (DNA): TGTGCCACCAGCAGAGATCAGAGTGTGAACACTGAAGCTTTCTTT. Residues: CATSRDQSVNTEAFF.

This rearrangement joins TRBV7-6 to TRBJ2-7; unclear D gene. With 5 bases removed from V and 6 bases from J, the gap between germline ends came to 8 bases. The CDR3 is 11 residues long. The germline gives CDR1 SGHVS, CDR2 FNYEAQ. The CDR3 bases are TGTGCCAGCAGCCCGCCGGGCGAGCAGTACTTC. This gives the protein CASSPPGEQYF.

This chain uses TRBV28 with TRBJ1-1; 10 nucleotides line up with TRBD1. Trimming cost V 7 bases and J 5 bases; bases outside gene matches: 10. The CDR3 sequence is 15 residues long. Germline CDR1 and CDR2: MDHEN and SYDVKM. CDR3: CASNTRDRGNTEAFF. For the CDR3, the DNA is TGTGCCAGCAATACCCGGGACAGGGGAAATACTGAAGCTTTCTTT.

The chain has TRBV7-8 and TRBJ2-7, with 8 nucleotides matching TRBD1. The germline V gene has CDR1 SGHVS and CDR2 FQNEAQ. The CDR3 runs to 17 residues. V shed 4 bases, J shed 1 base, and the junction held 12 bases outside the gene matches. The DNA of the CDR3 is TGTGCCAGCAGCTACCGACAGGGGCCTTTCCTGTCCTACGAGCAGTACGTC. Translating it yields CASSYRQGPFLSYEQYV.

This rearrangement joins TRBV2 to TRBJ2-1; 7 positions match TRBD1. This CDR3 is 12 amino acids long. Germline assignment: CDR1 SNHLY and CDR2 FYNNEI. V shed 9 bases, J shed 6 bases, and the junction held 5 bases outside the gene matches. DNA for the CDR3: TGTGCCAGTAGGGCAGGGGGCAATGAGCAGTTCTTC. Residues: CASRAGGNEQFF.

This chain connects TRBV3-1 (or the pseudogene TRBV3-2) to TRBJ1-5; no reliable D call. Germline V CDR1 and CDR2: LGHDT, YNNKEL (reference sequence). The CDR3 length is 13 residues. V lost 2 bases, J lost 7 bases, and 9 bases lay in between. CDR3 loop: CASSQREAQPQHF. DNA for the CDR3: TGTGCCAGCAGCCAACGAGAGGCGCAGCCCCAGCATTTT.

The chain recombines TRBV27 with TRBJ1-6, with unresolved D. V was trimmed by 6 bases and J by 3 bases, leaving 9 bases between them. Germline assignment: CDR1 MNHEY and CDR2 SMNVEV (reference sequence). There are 14 residues in the CDR3. The CDR3 reads CASREGYYNSPLHF. The CDR3 DNA reads as TGTGCCAGCAGGGAGGGCTACTATAATTCACCCCTCCACTTT.

The chain has TRBV27 and TRBJ2-3, with D tentatively TRBD2 (6 bases). The CDR3 loop spans 14 amino acids. CDR1 is MNHEY and CDR2 is SMNVEV in the germline V gene (reference sequence). V gave up 8 bases and J gave up 3 bases, with 15 bases separating them. The CDR3, as DNA: TGTGCCAGCGGGAGGTCGGTCCCGACAGATACGCAGTATTTT. Translation: CASGRSVPTDTQYF.

The rearrangement uses TRBV2 and TRBJ2-6; D not resolved. Germline V CDR1 and CDR2: SNHLY, FYNNEI. There are 17 residues in the CDR3. With 5 bases removed from V and 0 bases from J, the gap between germline ends came to 14 bases. The CDR3 coding sequence is TGTGCCAGCAGTCAGACCAGACCCGGCTCTGGGGCCAACGTCCTGACTTTC. This codes for CASSQTRPGSGANVLTF.

The chain has TRBV5-1 and TRBJ1-1; D remains unclear. V was pared by 0 bases and J by 0 bases, with 12 bases between. Germline V CDR1 and CDR2: SGHRS, YFSETQ. The CDR3 extends over 16 amino acids. The CDR3 DNA sequence: TGCGCCAGCAGCTTGGTGTTTGGATTCATGAACACTGAAGCTTTCTTT. It is translated as CASSLVFGFMNTEAFF.

The rearrangement joins TRBV27 to TRBJ1-4, with D perhaps TRBD1 (6 bases). The CDR3 loop spans 16 amino acids. The germline V and J ends were trimmed by 5 bases and 1 base, with 14 bases remaining between them. CDR1 MNHEY and CDR2 SMNVEV come from the germline V gene (reference sequence). For the CDR3, the DNA is TGTGCCAGCAGTATGGGGGGGGCAGGAACTAATGAAAAACTGTTTTTT. Residues: CASSMGGAGTNEKLFF.

The chain recombines TRBV19 with TRBJ1-2, with D perhaps TRBD1 (5 bases). Between the trimmed V and J ends, which lost 4 bases and 4 bases, there was a span of 10 bases. Germline CDR1 and CDR2: LNHDA and SQIVND (reference sequence). The CDR3 loop spans 13 amino acids. In DNA, the CDR3 is TGTGCCAGTAGTACGGGGACTATCTATGGCTACACCTTC. Translation: CASSTGTIYGYTF.

The rearrangement uses TRBV7-9 and TRBJ2-5; TRBD2 matches at 7 bases. V was pared by 4 bases and J by 3 bases, with 8 bases of the junction left unmatched. In germline, CDR1 is SEHNR, CDR2 FQNEAQ (reference sequence). The CDR3 is 15 amino acids. As DNA, the CDR3 is TGTGCCAGCAGCTCATCGGCGGGGGTAGAAGAGACCCAGTACTTC. Protein: CASSSSAGVEETQYF.